Listed below are T cell receptor beta chains from one sample, sequenced in a study of cytomegalovirus exposure and HLA in healthy donors. The repertoire was sequenced with immunoSEQ multiplex PCR; TCRdb's copy has only in-frame clones and lacks some. The data contain more than 95,000 clones, roughly 88% of them singletons. Material: PBMCs. These receptors all come from a young man in good health and CMV-seronegative. The CDR3 runs from the conserved cysteine through the conserved F or W. Each record gives: V gene, J gene, clone size, D gene, CDR3 DNA, CDR3 protein. The D gene is left open where the match is weak. Not all rows give a size; the values are once, few, many and, for expanded clones, a class.

V gene: TRBV5-1; J gene: TRBJ1-1; clone size: .; D gene: .; CDR3 DNA: TGCGCCAGCAGCTTGGAGGGCAGCGGGAACACTGAAGCTTTCTTT; CDR3 protein: CASSLEGSGNTEAFF
V gene: TRBV6-4; J gene: TRBJ2-7; clone size: .; D gene: TRBD1; CDR3 DNA: TGTGCCAGCAGCCGGGACAGGGGTAGCTACGAGCAGTACTTC; CDR3 protein: CASSRDRGSYEQYF
V gene: TRBV5-1; J gene: TRBJ2-3; clone size: .; D gene: .; CDR3 DNA: TGCGCCAGCAGCCCGCATGGGAGCGAGGCTACGCAGTATTTT; CDR3 protein: CASSPHGSEATQYF
V gene: TRBV7-6; J gene: TRBJ2-7; clone size: few; D gene: .; CDR3 DNA: TGTGCCAGCAGCCCGGGGGGCGACTGGCTGTACTTC; CDR3 protein: CASSPGGDWLYF
V gene: TRBV18; J gene: TRBJ1-6; clone size: .; D gene: .; CDR3 DNA: TGTGCCAGCTCACCCGATCAGGGGAGCTCCTATAATTCACCCCTCCACTTT; CDR3 protein: CASSPDQGSSYNSPLHF
V gene: TRBV19; J gene: TRBJ1-2; clone size: .; D gene: .; CDR3 DNA: TGTGCCAGTACCATACCGACAGGCTATGGCTACACCTTC; CDR3 protein: CASTIPTGYGYTF
V gene: TRBV6-5; J gene: TRBJ2-1; clone size: .; D gene: TRBD2; CDR3 DNA: TGTGCCAGCAGTTACTCGAGGACTAGCGGGAGTAATGAGCAGTTCTTC; CDR3 protein: CASSYSRTSGSNEQFF
V gene: TRBV7-8; J gene: TRBJ2-2; clone size: .; D gene: .; CDR3 DNA: TGTGCCAGCAGCTTAGCGAGCGGGTCGAACACCGGGGAGCTGTTTTTT; CDR3 protein: CASSLASGSNTGELFF
V gene: TRBV7-9; J gene: TRBJ1-2; clone size: .; D gene: .; CDR3 DNA: TGTGCCAGCAGCTTAGGTTCGGGGAATGGCTACACCTTC; CDR3 protein: CASSLGSGNGYTF
V gene: TRBV5-1; J gene: TRBJ1-2; clone size: .; D gene: .; CDR3 DNA: TGCGCCAGCAGCTCCATCGGGTCGCGCGACTATGGCTACACCTTC; CDR3 protein: CASSSIGSRDYGYTF
V gene: TRBV20-1; J gene: TRBJ2-7; clone size: .; D gene: TRBD2; CDR3 DNA: TGCAGTGCTGAGCGGGGGAGCGAGCAGTACTTC; CDR3 protein: CSAERGSEQYF
V gene: TRBV13; J gene: TRBJ1-3; clone size: .; D gene: .; CDR3 DNA: TGTGCCAGCAGCTCAATAGGAACAAAAGGGGCGGGAAACACCATATATTTT; CDR3 protein: CASSSIGTKGAGNTIYF
V gene: TRBV20-1; J gene: TRBJ2-7; clone size: .; D gene: .; CDR3 DNA: TGCAGTGCTCCCTTAACGGAGGAGCAGTACTTC; CDR3 protein: CSAPLTEEQYF
V gene: TRBV2; J gene: TRBJ2-3; clone size: .; D gene: .; CDR3 DNA: TGTGCCAGCAGATTGTGGAGGGTCAGGACAGATACGCAGTATTTT; CDR3 protein: CASRLWRVRTDTQYF
V gene: TRBV11-2; J gene: TRBJ2-5; clone size: .; D gene: TRBD2; CDR3 DNA: TGTGCCAGCAGCCTTAGCGGGGGGTACCAAGAGACCCAGTACTTC; CDR3 protein: CASSLSGGYQETQYF
V gene: TRBV6-1; J gene: TRBJ1-4; clone size: .; D gene: TRBD1; CDR3 DNA: TGTGCCAGCAGTGAAGACGCAGGGGGCGAAAAACTGTTTTTT; CDR3 protein: CASSEDAGGEKLFF
V gene: TRBV7-6; J gene: TRBJ2-7; clone size: .; D gene: .; CDR3 DNA: TGTGCCAGCAGCTTAGCGCTTCAGGGATACGAGCAGTACTTC; CDR3 protein: CASSLALQGYEQYF
V gene: TRBV19; J gene: TRBJ2-3; clone size: .; D gene: .; CDR3 DNA: TGTGCCAGTAGTACCGACAGGTCGGGGACAGATACGCAGTATTTT; CDR3 protein: CASSTDRSGTDTQYF
V gene: TRBV6-1; J gene: TRBJ2-7; clone size: .; D gene: TRBD1; CDR3 DNA: TGTGCCAGAGTCTCGGGACAGAAAACCTACGAGCAGTACTTC; CDR3 protein: CARVSGQKTYEQYF
V gene: TRBV7-2; J gene: TRBJ2-1; clone size: .; D gene: TRBD2; CDR3 DNA: TGTGCCAGCAGCTTAGTGGGACTAGCGTCAGTCTTC; CDR3 protein: CASSLVGLASVF
V gene: TRBV12-5; J gene: TRBJ2-7; clone size: .; D gene: .; CDR3 DNA: TGTGCTAGTGGTTTGGGGGCTAACTACGAGCAGTACTTC; CDR3 protein: CASGLGANYEQYF
V gene: TRBV13; J gene: TRBJ1-1; clone size: .; D gene: TRBD1; CDR3 DNA: TGTGCCAGCAGCTTAGTGACAGGGGGTAGGACTGAAGCTTTCTTT; CDR3 protein: CASSLVTGGRTEAFF
V gene: TRBV5-6; J gene: TRBJ2-5; clone size: .; D gene: TRBD2; CDR3 DNA: TGTGCCAGCAGCTGGTGGCTAGCGGGGGGGCAGGAGACCCAGTACTTC; CDR3 protein: CASSWWLAGGQETQYF
V gene: TRBV29-1; J gene: TRBJ2-3; clone size: once; D gene: .; CDR3 DNA: TGCAGCGTTGGGCAGAAAATCACAGATACGCAGTATTTT; CDR3 protein: CSVGQKITDTQYF
V gene: TRBV25-1; J gene: TRBJ1-4; clone size: .; D gene: TRBD1; CDR3 DNA: TGTGCCAGCAGTGAGGACAGGGGAACGTTAAAACTGTTTTTT; CDR3 protein: CASSEDRGTLKLFF
V gene: TRBV28; J gene: TRBJ2-1; clone size: .; D gene: .; CDR3 DNA: TGTGCCAGCAGTTTTTCGGTTAGGAGGAAAAACAATGAGCAGTTCTTC; CDR3 protein: CASSFSVRRKNNEQFF
V gene: TRBV7-2; J gene: TRBJ2-1; clone size: .; D gene: .; CDR3 DNA: TGTGCCAGCAGCTTTCGCAGTTCCTACAATGAGCAGTTCTTC; CDR3 protein: CASSFRSSYNEQFF
V gene: TRBV30; J gene: TRBJ2-5; clone size: .; D gene: .; CDR3 DNA: TGTGCCTGGAGTCGTGATAAGGGGGAGACCCAGTACTTC; CDR3 protein: CAWSRDKGETQYF
V gene: TRBV5-1; J gene: TRBJ2-3; clone size: .; D gene: TRBD2; CDR3 DNA: TGCGCCAGCAGCTTGGCCCTAGCGGGAGGGCATGTTTTGTATTTT; CDR3 protein: CASSLALAGGHVLYF
V gene: TRBV2; J gene: TRBJ2-7; clone size: .; D gene: .; CDR3 DNA: TGTGCCAGCAGTGGGGAGTACGAGCAGTACTTC; CDR3 protein: CASSGEYEQYF
V gene: TRBV28; J gene: TRBJ2-7; clone size: .; D gene: TRBD2; CDR3 DNA: TGTGCCAGCAGTTTCCCAGCGGGAGGGCCCTACGAGCAGTACTTC; CDR3 protein: CASSFPAGGPYEQYF
V gene: TRBV10-3; J gene: TRBJ1-5; clone size: few; D gene: .; CDR3 DNA: TGTGCCACCAAACAGGGCAATCAGCCCCAGCATTTT; CDR3 protein: CATKQGNQPQHF
V gene: TRBV10-1; J gene: TRBJ2-1; clone size: .; D gene: TRBD2; CDR3 DNA: TGCGCCAGCAGTGAGTCGATAAGCGGGAGTGACTATGAGCAGTTCTTC; CDR3 protein: CASSESISGSDYEQFF
V gene: TRBV5-4; J gene: TRBJ2-2; clone size: .; D gene: TRBD2; CDR3 DNA: TGTGCCAGCAGCCGAAAAGGGAGCGGGGGGGCGGTCGGGGAGCTGTTTTTT; CDR3 protein: CASSRKGSGGAVGELFF